The T cell receptor (beta chain) described here comes from a study of blood T cell repertoires in COVID-19. The protocol was immunoSEQ multiplex PCR, while the TCRdb copy is restricted to in-frame clones and leaves out a portion. The table records about 230,000 clones, nearly 90% of them present only once. CDR3 size: 15 residues. Germline V gives CDR1 LNHDA, CDR2 SQIVND (reference sequence). The V gene end was trimmed by 5 bases and the J gene end by 4 bases; junction bases not matched to a gene: 3. This chain joins TRBV19 and TRBJ1-6, with TRBD1 matching 9 bases. This receptor was identified in a woman aged 30 to 39 with acute COVID-19. The sequenced sample was PBMCs or T cells enriched from blood (not recorded which). The CDR3 region has the DNA TGTGCCAGTAGTCCCGGGACAGGGTATAATTCACCCCTCCACTTT. Encoded protein: CASSPGTGYNSPLHF.